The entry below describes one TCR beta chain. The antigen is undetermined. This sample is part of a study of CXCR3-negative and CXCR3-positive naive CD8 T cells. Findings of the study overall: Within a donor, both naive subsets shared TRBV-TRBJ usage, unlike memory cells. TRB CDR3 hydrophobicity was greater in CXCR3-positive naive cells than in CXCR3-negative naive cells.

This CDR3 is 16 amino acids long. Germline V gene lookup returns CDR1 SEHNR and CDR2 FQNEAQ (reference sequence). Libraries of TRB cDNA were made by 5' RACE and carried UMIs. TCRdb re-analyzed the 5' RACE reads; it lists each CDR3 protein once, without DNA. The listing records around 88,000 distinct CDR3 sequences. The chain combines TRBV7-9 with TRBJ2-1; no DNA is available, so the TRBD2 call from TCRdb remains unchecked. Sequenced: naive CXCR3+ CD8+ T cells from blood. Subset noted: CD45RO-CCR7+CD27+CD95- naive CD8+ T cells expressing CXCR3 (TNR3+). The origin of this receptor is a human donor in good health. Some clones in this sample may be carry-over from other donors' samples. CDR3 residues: CASSPPFGPSYNEQFF.